This entry lists 22 T cell receptor beta chains sequenced from one sample in a study of T cell responses to AZD1222 COVID-19 vaccine. Profiled with immunoSEQ multiplex PCR; TCRdb holds only in-frame clones, not every one. Of about 150,000 clones listed, roughly 91% are singletons. The material sequenced was peripheral blood, taken on day 0 of AZD1222 vaccination. Receptors were obtained from an adult in good health.

This chain joins TRBV7-9 and TRBJ1-1; D is ambiguous. Per germline, CDR1 SEHNR and CDR2 FQNEAQ (reference sequence). The V end lost 9 bases, the J end lost 2 bases, and 22 bases lay between the germline ends. This CDR3 has 16 amino acids. The CDR3 reads CASTSLPGSPNTEAFF. The CDR3 bases are TGTGCCAGTACCTCACTCCCGGGCAGCCCAAACACTGAAGCTTTCTTT.

The genes are TRBV27 and TRBJ2-6, with a possible D match to TRBD1 (7 bases). V dropped 5 bases and J dropped 0 bases, with 14 bases sitting between them. The CDR3 consists of 17 residues. Germline V gene data show CDR1 as MNHEY and CDR2 as SMNVEV (reference sequence). CDR3 in amino acids: CASSRRGVSSGANVLTF. CDR3 coding DNA: TGTGCCAGCAGTCGCAGGGGGGTTAGCTCTGGGGCCAACGTCCTGACTTTC.

The CDR3 protein is CAIKSATNEKLFF. In DNA form, the CDR3 reads TGTGCCATCAAAAGCGCAACTAATGAAAAACTGTTTTTT. This rearrangement joins TRBV10-3 to TRBJ1-4; D not certain. The CDR3 sequence is 13 residues long. Germline loops: CDR1 ENHRY, CDR2 SYGVKD. Trimming left V 7 bases short and J 0 bases short, with 6 bases between.

The rearrangement joins TRBV21-1 to TRBJ1-1. TRBV21-1 constitutes a pseudogene. CDR3 length: 14 residues. The CDR3 protein is CASSKDGQGGEAFF. The CDR3 coding sequence is TGTGCCAGCAGCAAAGACGGGCAGGGAGGTGAAGCTTTCTTT.

The V call is TRBV5-1, the J call TRBJ2-5; 11 bases map to TRBD2. CDR1 SGHRS and CDR2 YFSETQ come from the germline V gene. This CDR3 contains 17 residues. V trimming: 1 base; J trimming: 2 bases; junction bases outside the gene matches: 7. CDR3 region: CASSLLSSGGNQETQYF. In DNA, the CDR3 is TGCGCCAGCAGCTTGTTGTCTAGCGGGGGGAATCAAGAGACCCAGTACTTC.

This sequence joins TRBV6-1 and TRBJ2-1, with 7 bases identical to TRBD1. After removal of 4 bases from V and 3 bases from J, the junction contained 9 bases not matched to a gene. This CDR3 is 16 amino acids long. Germline values: CDR1 MNHNS, CDR2 SASEGT. The CDR3 coding sequence is TGTGCCAGCAGTGCCCTGGGGGACAGTAACTACAATGAGCAGTTCTTC. Encoded protein: CASSALGDSNYNEQFF.

The chain employs TRBV11-3 and TRBJ2-1; TRBD2 is a possible D gene (6 bases). CDR3 length: 15 residues. Germline V gene sequence: CDR1 SGHNT, CDR2 YENEEA. V lost 3 bases and J lost 4, with 13 bases in between. CDR3 nucleotides: TGTGCCAGCAGCTTTGGGACTTCTATGTACAATGAGCAGTTCTTC. Its translation: CASSFGTSMYNEQFF.

This chain links TRBV5-1 with TRBJ1-2, with 8 nucleotides matching TRBD1. V trimming: 2 bases; J trimming: 6 bases; junction bases outside the gene matches: 6. This CDR3 contains 14 residues. The germline V gene encodes CDR1 SGHRS and CDR2 YFSETQ. The chain's CDR3 is CASSFRGTGNGYTF. The CDR3 bases are TGCGCCAGCAGCTTCCGTGGGACAGGCAATGGCTACACCTTC.

The V call is TRBV5-5, the J call TRBJ1-1; 8 nucleotides agree with TRBD1. CDR1 and CDR2 from the germline V gene are SGHKS and YYEKEE (reference sequence). CDR3 length: 16 amino acids. V dropped 4 bases and J dropped 1; count of bases not matched to a gene: 9. In DNA form, the CDR3 reads TGTGCCAGCAGCGTGGGACAGGTCGACCCGAACACTGAAGCTTTCTTT. This encodes CASSVGQVDPNTEAFF.

This clone was observed a few times. The chain links TRBV4-3 to TRBJ1-6; tentative D call: TRBD1 (6 bases). Trimming took 2 bases from V and 9 from J, leaving 11 bases between them. The CDR3 is 14 residues long. The germline V gene has CDR1 LGHNA and CDR2 YSLEER. This chain's CDR3 is CASSQQGKGSPLHF. The CDR3 nucleotides are TGCGCCAGCAGCCAACAGGGGAAAGGTTCACCCCTCCACTTT.

This chain uses TRBV6-5 with TRBJ2-2; a possible D gene is TRBD1 (6 bases). Germline loops: CDR1 MNHEY, CDR2 SVGAGI. The CDR3 loop spans 15 amino acids. The V gene lost 0 bases and the J gene lost 1 base, with 6 bases spanning the gap. In DNA form, the CDR3 reads TGTGCCAGCAGTTACTCGACAGGGAACACCGGGGAGCTGTTTTTT. Translated: CASSYSTGNTGELFF.

The genes are TRBV10-2 and TRBJ2-5; TRBD1 is a possible D gene (5 bases). V was shortened by 2 bases and J by 4 bases, with 5 bases between the two germline ends. Germline V lookup: CDR1 WSHSY, CDR2 SAAADI. This CDR3 comprises 12 residues. The CDR3 DNA reads as TGCGCCAGCAGTGAGAGGGGAGAGACCCAGTACTTC. This codes for CASSERGETQYF.

This clone has just one count. This chain connects TRBV25-1 to TRBJ2-7; 8 bases line up with TRBD2. Germline trimming cut 6 bases from V and 2 bases from J; bases unmatched to any gene: 6. CDR3 length: 14 residues. CDR1 and CDR2 from the germline V gene are MGHDK and SYGVNS. The CDR3 sequence is CASSQTGGAYEQYF. CDR3 bases: TGTGCCAGCAGCCAAACCGGGGGGGCCTACGAGCAGTACTTC.

Concerning this clone: Germline is not matched at one junction end, which may reflect a read error. This rearrangement joins TRBV7-3 to TRBJ1-3; no firm D call. The CDR3 spans 15 residues. Germline loops: CDR1 SGHTA, CDR2 FQGTGA. CDR3 amino acids: CASSVTRGAGNTIYF. CDR3 sequence (DNA): TGTGCCAGCAGCGTAACCCGCGGGGCTGGAAACACCATATATTTT.

This clone has just one count. The chain is built from TRBV7-2 and TRBJ1-6; tentative D call: TRBD1 (6 bases). Germline V gene lookup returns CDR1 SGHTA and CDR2 FQGNSA. V dropped 4 bases and J dropped 6 bases, with 13 bases sitting between them. The CDR3 sequence is 15 residues long. The CDR3 nucleotides are TGTGCCAGCAGCTCGGTCACAGGGACTAATTCACCCCTCCACTTT. Protein sequence: CASSSVTGTNSPLHF.

The chain is built from TRBV27 and TRBJ2-1; D possibly corresponds to TRBD1 (5 bases). The CDR3 is 12 residues long. Looked up from germline, CDR1 is MNHEY and CDR2 is SMNVEV (reference sequence). The V end lost 5 bases, the J end lost 7 bases, and 9 bases lay between the germline ends. The CDR3 nucleotides are TGTGCCAGCAGTCCAACAGGTAATGAGCAGTTCTTC. Translated: CASSPTGNEQFF.

This sequence joins TRBV4-3 and TRBJ2-1, with 8 bases that match TRBD2. The ends lost 2 bases at V and 9 bases at J; junction bases unmatched: 18. The CDR3 loop spans 18 amino acids. CDR1 and CDR2 (germline): LGHNA, YSLEER. The CDR3 loop reads CASSQLGLLAGGISEQFF. The CDR3 DNA follows: TGCGCCAGCAGCCAACTTGGGCTTTTGGCGGGAGGTATAAGTGAGCAGTTCTTC.

The gene calls are TRBV5-1 and TRBJ1-2; D unclear. CDR1 SGHRS and CDR2 YFSETQ come from the germline V gene. Deletions cut 0 bases from V and 6 bases from J, with 12 bases between. The CDR3 spans 14 residues. DNA of the CDR3: TGCGCCAGCAGCTTGGGAGTCTCCTTGAATGGCTACACCTTC. As protein: CASSLGVSLNGYTF.

This clone was detected once. This chain connects TRBV9 to TRBJ1-6; a possible D gene is TRBD1 (5 bases). Trimming removed 0 bases from V and 9 bases from J, with 10 bases in between. The CDR3 has 14 residues. Germline V gene data show CDR1 as SGDLS and CDR2 as YYNGEE. The CDR3 nucleotides are TGTGCCAGCAGCGTAGGAAGGGGTGGTTCACCCCTCCACTTT. Translating it yields CASSVGRGGSPLHF.

The V and J genes are TRBV12-5 and TRBJ1-3, with a possible D match to TRBD1 (5 bases). The CDR3 runs 17 residues. V lost 2 bases and J 6 bases, leaving 20 bases between the germline ends. Per germline, CDR1 LGHNT and CDR2 FRNRAP. Here the CDR3 DNA reads TGTGCTAGTGGTTTGACCCTGGGATTACAGGATCAAAACACCATATATTTT. As protein: CASGLTLGLQDQNTIYF.

The sample holds one count of this clone. The J gene is TRBJ2-1, the V gene TRBV12-3 or TRBV12-4, with 10 positions matching TRBD2. The CDR3 contains 12 residues. V was pared by 7 bases and J by 14 bases, with 8 bases of the junction left unmatched. The CDR3 protein is CASNTRTSGKFF. CDR3 sequence (DNA): TGTGCCAGCAACACCAGGACTAGCGGAAAGTTCTTC.

The V and J genes are TRBV9 and TRBJ1-6; no definite D call. V was cut by 1 base and J by 0 bases, with 8 bases left in between. The germline V gene encodes CDR1 SGDLS and CDR2 YYNGEE. The CDR3 length is 16 residues. CDR3 DNA sequence: TGTGCCAGCAGCGTACAGGAGAGCTCCTATAATTCACCCCTCCACTTT. Amino acid sequence: CASSVQESSYNSPLHF.